This TCR beta chain was sequenced for a study of blood T cell repertoires in COVID-19. There are 14 residues in the CDR3. Trimming took off 0 bases at V and 7 bases at J, with 12 bases between the two ends. Germline CDR1 LNHNV, CDR2 YYDKDF (reference sequence). TCRdb keeps only in-frame clones here, not all; method: immunoSEQ multiplex PCR. The sample shows under 250,000 clones, roughly 84% of them seen only once. This clone was counted between two and nine times. The specimen was peripheral blood. This sequence was found in a man aged 35-49 years with acute or convalescent COVID-19. V usage is TRBV15 and J usage is TRBJ1-2, with TRBD1 as a possible D gene (6 bases). The CDR3 here is CATSREQGYGGYTF. The CDR3 region has the DNA TGTGCCACCAGCAGAGAACAGGGTTACGGTGGCTACACCTTC.